This TCR beta chain was documented in a study of cytomegalovirus exposure and HLA in healthy donors. CDR1 is GTSNPN and CDR2 is SVGIG in the germline V gene (reference sequence). This CDR3 has 13 residues. With V trimmed by 7 bases and J by 2 bases, 5 bases remained unmatched. PCR primers comprised 60 Vbeta and 13 Jbeta primers. TCRdb's table, derived via immunoSEQ multiplex PCR, lists solely in-frame clones and lacks some. The table records 150,000 or so clones, roughly 79% of them present only once. V is TRBV30 and J is TRBJ1-2, with 9 nucleotides matching TRBD1. Sequencing input: PBMCs. This receptor was obtained from a woman aged 40 to 50 in good health and CMV-seropositive. The CDR3 coding sequence is TGTGCCTTAAACAGGGGGCTAAACTATGGCTACACCTTC. This translates into CALNRGLNYGYTF.